The text below deals with one TCR beta chain. Antigen unknown. Data came from immunoSEQ multiplex PCR; TCRdb stores just in-frame clones and leaves some out. The data show 95,000 to 110,000 clones, with approximately 88% seen just once and about 8.7% held by the top ten. The data originate from a study of T cell responses to AZD1222 COVID-19 vaccine. Study conclusions and caveats: Just 5 to 7 AZD1222 recipients were seropositive at baseline. After two AZD1222 doses, spike-specific TCR breadth and depth rose versus day 0. Donors in the cohort were predominantly white British and more often female, and clonal diversity was possibly underestimated. Across the whole spike, CD4 TCRs peaked at regions 160-218 and 743-854.

Sequencing used peripheral blood, obtained on day 0 of AZD1222 vaccination. This clonotype was sampled from an adult in good health.

CDR3 sequence (DNA): TGTGCCAGCAGCTCCCACACGACAGCTCTGAACACTGAAGCTTTCTTT. Translating it yields CASSSHTTALNTEAFF. This sequence joins TRBV11-2 and TRBJ1-1; a possible D gene is TRBD1 (5 bases). The CDR3 loop spans 16 amino acids. Deletions cut 4 bases from V and 0 bases from J, with 15 bases between. The germline V gene has CDR1 SGHAT and CDR2 FQNNGV.